This TCR beta chain was obtained from a study of T cell responses to AZD1222 COVID-19 vaccine. Study conclusions and caveats: None of the repertoires were sampled until the peak T cell response had passed. Regions 160-218 and 743-854 dominated among vaccine-associated CD4 TCRs spanning spike. Clonal diversity may have been underestimated, and the donors were mostly white British, with more females than males.

Some clones are missing from TCRdb's copy, which holds only in-frame ones; the method was immunoSEQ multiplex PCR. The sample shows 45,000 to 65,000 clones, more than 75% of them seen only once. A remark on this clone: The target antigen is unknown.

This clonotype was obtained from an adult who received the AZD1222 COVID-19 vaccine. The source was peripheral blood, collected 28 days after the second AZD1222 dose.

The CDR3, as DNA: TGTGCCAGCATGGCGAGCTCCTATAATTCACCCCTCCACTTT. It translates to CASMASSYNSPLHF. V and J are TRBV6-5 and TRBJ1-6; D remains ambiguous. Trimming took off 7 bases at V and 0 bases at J, with 7 bases between the two ends. The CDR3 length is 14 residues. The V gene's germline CDR1 is MNHEY and CDR2 SVGAGI.